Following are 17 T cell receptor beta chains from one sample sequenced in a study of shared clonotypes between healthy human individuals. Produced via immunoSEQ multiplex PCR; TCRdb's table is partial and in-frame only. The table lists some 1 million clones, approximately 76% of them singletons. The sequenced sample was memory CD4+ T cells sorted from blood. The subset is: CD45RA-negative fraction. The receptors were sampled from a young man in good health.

In DNA form, the CDR3 reads TGTGCCAGCAGCGGACAGGGTAACTCTGGAAACACCATATATTTT. Its protein is CASSGQGNSGNTIYF. The V gene is TRBV9, the J gene TRBJ1-3; TRBD1 matches at 7 bases. This CDR3 has 15 amino acids. The V gene's germline CDR1 is SGDLS and CDR2 YYNGEE. J was trimmed by 0 bases and V by 3 bases; bases with no gene match: 3.

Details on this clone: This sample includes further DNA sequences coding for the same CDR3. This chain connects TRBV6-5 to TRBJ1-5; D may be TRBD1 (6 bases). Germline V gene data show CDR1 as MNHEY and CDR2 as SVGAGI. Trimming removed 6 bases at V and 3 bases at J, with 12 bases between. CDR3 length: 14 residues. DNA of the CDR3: TGTGCCAGCAGCCTGGGACAAGTCAATCAGCCCCAGCATTTT. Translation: CASSLGQVNQPQHF.

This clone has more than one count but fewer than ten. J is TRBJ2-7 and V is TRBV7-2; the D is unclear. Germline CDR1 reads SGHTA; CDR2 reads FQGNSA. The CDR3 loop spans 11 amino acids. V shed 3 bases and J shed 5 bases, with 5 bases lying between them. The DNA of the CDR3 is TGTGCCAGCAGCTTGTATCACGAGCAGTACTTC. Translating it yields CASSLYHEQYF.

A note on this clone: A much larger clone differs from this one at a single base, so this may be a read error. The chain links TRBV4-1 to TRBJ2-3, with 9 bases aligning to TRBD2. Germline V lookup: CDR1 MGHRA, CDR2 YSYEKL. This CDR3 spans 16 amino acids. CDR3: CAGSQGAAGGTDTQYF. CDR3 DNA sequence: TGCGCCGGCAGCCAAGGGGCAGCGGGAGGAACAGATACGCAGTATTTT.

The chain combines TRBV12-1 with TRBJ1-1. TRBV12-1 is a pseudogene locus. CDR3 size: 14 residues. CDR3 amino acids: CASSFVDGNTEAFF. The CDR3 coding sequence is TGTGCCAGCAGCTTTGTCGACGGAAACACTGAAGCTTTCTTT.

CDR3 sequence: CAWSGGGGYTF. CDR3 nucleotide sequence: TGTGCCTGGAGCGGGGGGGGTGGCTACACCTTC. This sequence joins TRBV30 and TRBJ1-2; D may be TRBD1 (5 bases). Trimming removed 3 bases at V and 7 bases at J, with 9 bases between. Germline V CDR1 and CDR2: GTSNPN, SVGIG (reference sequence). The CDR3 is 11 amino acids.

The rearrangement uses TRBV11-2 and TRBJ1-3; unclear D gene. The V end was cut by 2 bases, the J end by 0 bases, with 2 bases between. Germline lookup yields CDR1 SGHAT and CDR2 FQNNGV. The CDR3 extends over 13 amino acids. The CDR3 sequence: CASSLYSGNTIYF. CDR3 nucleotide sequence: TGTGCCAGCAGCTTATACTCTGGAAACACCATATATTTT.

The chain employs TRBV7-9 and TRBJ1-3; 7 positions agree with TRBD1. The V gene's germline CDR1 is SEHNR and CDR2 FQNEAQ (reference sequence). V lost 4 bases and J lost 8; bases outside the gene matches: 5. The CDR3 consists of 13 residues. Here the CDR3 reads CASSSAGGHTIYF. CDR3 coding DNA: TGTGCCAGCAGCTCCGCAGGGGGGCACACCATATATTTT. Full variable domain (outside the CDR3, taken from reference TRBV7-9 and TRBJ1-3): DTGVSQNPRHKITKRGQNVTFRCDPISEHNRLYWYRQTLGQGPEFLTYFQNEAQLEKSRLLSDRFSAERPKGSFSTLEIQRTEQGDSAMYLCASSSAGGHTIYFGEGSWLTVV.

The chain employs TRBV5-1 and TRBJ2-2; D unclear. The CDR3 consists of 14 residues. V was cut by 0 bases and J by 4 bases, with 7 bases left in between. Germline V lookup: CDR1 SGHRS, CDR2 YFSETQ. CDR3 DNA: TGCGCCAGCAGCTTGGACACTCTCACCGGGGAGCTGTTTTTT. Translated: CASSLDTLTGELFF. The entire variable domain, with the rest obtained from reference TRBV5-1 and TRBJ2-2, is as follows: KAGVTQTPRYLIKTRGQQVTLSCSPISGHRSVSWYQQTPGQGLQFLFEYFSETQRNKGNFPGRFSGRQFSNSRSEMNVSTLELGDSALYLCASSLDTLTGELFFGEGSRLTVL.

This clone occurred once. The CDR3 nucleotides are TGTGCCAGCAGTCGGGAGGCCCAAGAGACCCAGTACTTC. This gives the protein CASSREAQETQYF. The rearrangement links TRBV6-4 to TRBJ2-5; 7 nucleotides match TRBD2. Germline V gene data show CDR1 as MRHNA and CDR2 as SNTAGT. The junction had 1 base not matched to a gene; V was cut back by 5 bases and J by 1 base. CDR3 length equals 13 residues.

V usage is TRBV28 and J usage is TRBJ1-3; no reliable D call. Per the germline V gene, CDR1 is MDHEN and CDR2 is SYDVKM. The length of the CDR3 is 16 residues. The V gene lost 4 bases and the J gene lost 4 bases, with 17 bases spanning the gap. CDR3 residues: CASSSPAVTPGNTIYF. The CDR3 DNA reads TGTGCCAGCAGTTCTCCGGCCGTTACGCCCGGAAACACCATATATTTT.

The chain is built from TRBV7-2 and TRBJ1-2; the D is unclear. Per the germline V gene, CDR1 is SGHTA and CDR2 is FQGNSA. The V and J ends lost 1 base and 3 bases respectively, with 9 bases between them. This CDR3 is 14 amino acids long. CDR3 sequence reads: CASSLGPVDYGYTF. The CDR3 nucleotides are TGTGCCAGCAGCTTAGGCCCAGTTGACTATGGCTACACCTTC.

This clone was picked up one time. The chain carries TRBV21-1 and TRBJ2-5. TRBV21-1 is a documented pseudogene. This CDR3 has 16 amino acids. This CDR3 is CASSKSGMVRQETQYF. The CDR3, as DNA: TGTGCCAGCAGCAAATCCGGAATGGTACGTCAAGAGACCCAGTACTTC.

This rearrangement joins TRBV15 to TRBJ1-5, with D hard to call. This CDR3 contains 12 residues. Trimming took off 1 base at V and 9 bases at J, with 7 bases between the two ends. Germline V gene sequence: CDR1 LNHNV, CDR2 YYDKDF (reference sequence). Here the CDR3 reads CATSRGSGPQHF. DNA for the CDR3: TGTGCCACCAGCAGAGGTTCCGGGCCCCAGCATTTT. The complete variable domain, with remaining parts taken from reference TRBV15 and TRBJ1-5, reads DAMVIQNPRYQVTQFGKPVTLSCSQTLNHNVMYWYQQKSSQAPKLLFHYYDKDFNNEADTPDNFQSRRPNTSFCFLDIRSPGLGDTAMYLCATSRGSGPQHFGDGTRLSIL.

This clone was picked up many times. The CDR3: CASSLEHRETTGELFF. The DNA of the CDR3 is TGCGCCAGCAGCTTGGAGCACAGGGAAACCACCGGGGAGCTGTTTTTT. This rearrangement joins TRBV5-1 to TRBJ2-2, with D possibly matching TRBD1 (6 bases). Germline values: CDR1 SGHRS, CDR2 YFSETQ. V was trimmed by 0 bases and J by 4 bases, leaving 13 bases between them. This CDR3 has 16 amino acids.

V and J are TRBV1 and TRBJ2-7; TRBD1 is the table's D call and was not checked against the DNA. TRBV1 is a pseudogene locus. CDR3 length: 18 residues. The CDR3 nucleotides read TGCACCAGCAGCCCCCGGACAGGGGGTAAGCTCCTACTGGATCGCCAGTACTTC. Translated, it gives CTSSPRTGGKLLLDRQYF.

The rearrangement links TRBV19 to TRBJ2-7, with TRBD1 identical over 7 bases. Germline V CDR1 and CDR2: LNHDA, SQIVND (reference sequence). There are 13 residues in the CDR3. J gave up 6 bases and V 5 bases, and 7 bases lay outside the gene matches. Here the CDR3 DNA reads TGTGCCAGTAGTGACAGGGAAGGTCTCGAGCAGTACTTC. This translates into CASSDREGLEQYF.